Listed below are T cell receptor beta chains from one sample, sequenced in a study of CD8+ T cells in alopecia areata. Assay: immunoSEQ multiplex PCR; the TCRdb copy retains only in-frame clones and omits some. The sample has approximately 180,000 clones, 50% to 70% seen once. The specimen comprised CD4+ T cells sorted from blood, sampled around week 49, from a patient treated with tofacitinib. The receptors derive from a human donor with alopecia areata. The CDR3 runs from the conserved cysteine through the conserved F or W. The order of the fields is clone size, D gene, V gene, J gene, CDR3 DNA, CDR3 protein. The D gene is left open where the match is weak. The size entry is marked missing in some rows and otherwise reads once, few, many or a size class.

medium-sized	-	TRBV7-9	TRBJ2-7	TGTGCCAGTGGGGACGGAAGCTACGAGCAGTACTTC	CASGDGSYEQYF
-	-	TRBV7-8	TRBJ1-5	TGTGCCAGCAGCTTAGGAGCTTCGACAGCGGGCAATCAGCCCCAGCATTTT	CASSLGASTAGNQPQHF
-	-	TRBV30	TRBJ2-2	TGTGCCTGGGCGAGTGGGGAGCTGTTTTTT	CAWASGELFF
-	TRBD1	TRBV4-3	TRBJ1-2	TGCGCCAGCAGCCAAGTAGGGGGCGACGGCTACACCTTC	CASSQVGGDGYTF
few	TRBD1	TRBV5-1	TRBJ1-1	TGCGCCAGCAGCTTGGGACAGGGGACCCGGAGGGCTGAAGCTTTCTTT	CASSLGQGTRRAEAFF
-	-	TRBV9	TRBJ1-5	TGTGCCAGCAGCGTAAGCCCCCTAAATCAGCCCCAGCATTTT	CASSVSPLNQPQHF
-	TRBD1	TRBV5-1	TRBJ2-5	TGCGCCAGCATTCGGACAGGGGAAGAGACCCAGTACTTC	CASIRTGEETQYF
-	-	TRBV7-9	TRBJ1-5	TGTGCCAGCAGCTCGGACAGCAATCAGCCCCAGCATTTT	CASSSDSNQPQHF
-	-	TRBV30	TRBJ1-1	TGTGCCTGGAGTGGGCAGGGCACTGAAGCTTTCTTT	CAWSGQGTEAFF
-	TRBD1	TRBV30	TRBJ2-3	TGTGCCTGGAGTGGCCGACAGGGGAAGCAGTATTTT	CAWSGRQGKQYF
-	TRBD1	TRBV4-3	TRBJ1-5	TGCGCCAGCAGCCGCGGACAGGGAAGGGATCAGCCCCAGCATTTT	CASSRGQGRDQPQHF
few	-	TRBV2	TRBJ2-5	TGTGCCAGCAGACCACGTGGATCGGCAGTCCAAGAGACCCAGTACTTC	CASRPRGSAVQETQYF
many	-	TRBV28	TRBJ1-6	TGTGCCAGCAGTTTCGGGCAGAATTCACCCCTCCACTTT	CASSFGQNSPLHF
-	-	TRBV30	TRBJ2-2	TGTGCCTGGAGCGTTCTCCTCACCGGGGAGCTGTTTTTT	CAWSVLLTGELFF
-	TRBD1	TRBV11-2	TRBJ2-7	TGTGCCAGCAGCTTAGAGGCTATGTGGACAGGGGGTCCGTACGAGCAGTACTTC	CASSLEAMWTGGPYEQYF
-	-	TRBV29-1	TRBJ2-7	TGCAGCGTTGGCCCCGGTCAGGGTTACGAGCAGTACTTC	CSVGPGQGYEQYF
-	-	TRBV4-1	TRBJ1-4	TGCGCCAGCAGCCACGGAAGGTTTAATGAAAAACTGTTTTTT	CASSHGRFNEKLFF
once	-	TRBV29-1	TRBJ1-1	TGCAGCGGAGGGGGGTTGACTACTGAAGCTTTCTTT	CSGGGLTTEAFF